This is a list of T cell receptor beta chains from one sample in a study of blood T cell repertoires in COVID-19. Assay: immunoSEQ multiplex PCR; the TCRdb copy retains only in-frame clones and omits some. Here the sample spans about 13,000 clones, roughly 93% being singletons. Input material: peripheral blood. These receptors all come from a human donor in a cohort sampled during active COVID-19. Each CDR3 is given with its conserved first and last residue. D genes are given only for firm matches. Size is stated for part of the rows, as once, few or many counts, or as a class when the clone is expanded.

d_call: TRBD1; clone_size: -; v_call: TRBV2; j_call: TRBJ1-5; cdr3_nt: TGTGCCAGCAGTGGACAGGGCAGTAACAATCAGCCCCAGCATTTT; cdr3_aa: CASSGQGSNNQPQHF
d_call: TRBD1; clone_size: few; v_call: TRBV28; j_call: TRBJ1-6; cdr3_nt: TGTGCCAGCAGACGACAGGGAAGTGGGCTAAATTCACCCCTCCACTTT; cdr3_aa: CASRRQGSGLNSPLHF
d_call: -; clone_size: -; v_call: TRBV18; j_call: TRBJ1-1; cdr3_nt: TGTGCCAGCTCACCACCGATGACACAGAACACTGAAGCTTTCTTT; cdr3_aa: CASSPPMTQNTEAFF
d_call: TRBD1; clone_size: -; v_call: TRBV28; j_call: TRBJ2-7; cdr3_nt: TGTGCCAGCAGTTTCTCGACAGGGGGACTCTCCTACGAGCAGTACTTC; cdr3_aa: CASSFSTGGLSYEQYF
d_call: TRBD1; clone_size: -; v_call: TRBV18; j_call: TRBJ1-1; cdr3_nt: TGTGCCAGCTCACTGGGGACAGGGAACATGAACACTGAAGCTTTCTTT; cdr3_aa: CASSLGTGNMNTEAFF
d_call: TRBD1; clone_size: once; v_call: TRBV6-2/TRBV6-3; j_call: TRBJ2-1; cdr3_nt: TGTGCCAGCAGTTTGTGGGACAGGGAATACAATGAGCAGTTCTTC; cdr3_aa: CASSLWDREYNEQFF
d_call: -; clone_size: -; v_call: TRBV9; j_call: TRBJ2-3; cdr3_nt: TGTGCCAGCAGCGTAGATGAACAGGGAAAAGATACGCAGTATTTT; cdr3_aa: CASSVDEQGKDTQYF
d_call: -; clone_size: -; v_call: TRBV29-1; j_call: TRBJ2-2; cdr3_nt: TGCAGCGTTGAGTCAACCGGGGAGCTGTTTTTT; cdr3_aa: CSVESTGELFF
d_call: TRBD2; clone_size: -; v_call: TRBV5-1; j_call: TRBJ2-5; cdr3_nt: TGCGCCAGCAGCGTCGGGACTAGCGGGGGGGAGACCCAGTACTTC; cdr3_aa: CASSVGTSGGETQYF
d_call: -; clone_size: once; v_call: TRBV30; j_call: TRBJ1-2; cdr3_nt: TGTGCCTGGAGGGCGGGAGGGGGCTATGGCTACACCTTC; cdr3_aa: CAWRAGGGYGYTF
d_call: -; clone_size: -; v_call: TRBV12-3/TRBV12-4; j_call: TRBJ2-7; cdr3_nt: TGTGCCAGCAGTTTAGGGGGGCAGAACGAGCAGTACTTC; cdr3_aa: CASSLGGQNEQYF
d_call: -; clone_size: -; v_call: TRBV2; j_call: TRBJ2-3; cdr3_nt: TGTGCCAGCAGTGGGCCTAGCGGCACAGATACGCAGTATTTT; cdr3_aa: CASSGPSGTDTQYF
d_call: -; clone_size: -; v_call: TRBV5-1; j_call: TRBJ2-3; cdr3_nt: TGCGCCAGCAGCTTAGCCGGACAGCTATCCACAGATACGCAGTATTTT; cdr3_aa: CASSLAGQLSTDTQYF
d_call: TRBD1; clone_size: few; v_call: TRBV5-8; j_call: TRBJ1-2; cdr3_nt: TGTGCCAGCAGGGAAACAGGGGGATATGGCTACACCTTC; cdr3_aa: CASRETGGYGYTF
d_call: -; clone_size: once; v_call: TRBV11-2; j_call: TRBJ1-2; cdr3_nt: TGTGCCAGCAGCTTAGTAGCCGATCCGGGCTATGGCTACACCTTC; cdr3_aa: CASSLVADPGYGYTF
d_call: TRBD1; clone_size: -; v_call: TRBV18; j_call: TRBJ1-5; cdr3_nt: TGTGCCAGCTCGGGACAGGGGGGCAATCAGCCCCAGCATTTT; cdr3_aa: CASSGQGGNQPQHF
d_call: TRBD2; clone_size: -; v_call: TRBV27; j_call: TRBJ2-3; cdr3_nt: TGTGCCAGCTTTGAGGCTAGCGGGGGGAATACGCAGTATTTT; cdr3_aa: CASFEASGGNTQYF
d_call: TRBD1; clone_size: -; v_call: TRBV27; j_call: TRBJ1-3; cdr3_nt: TGTGCCAGCAGTTCGGGACAGGTCTCTGGAAACACCATATATTTT; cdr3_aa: CASSSGQVSGNTIYF
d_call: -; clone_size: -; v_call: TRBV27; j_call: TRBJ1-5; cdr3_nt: TGTGCCAGCAGTCCAACCTACCATCAGCCCCAGCATTTT; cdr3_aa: CASSPTYHQPQHF
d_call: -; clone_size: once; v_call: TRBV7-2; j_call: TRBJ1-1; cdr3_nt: TGTGCCAGCAGAAAAGTTGGGGGCGCGTCGAACACTGAAGCTTTCTTT; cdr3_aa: CASRKVGGASNTEAFF
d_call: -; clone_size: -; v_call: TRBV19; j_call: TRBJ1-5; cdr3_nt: TGTGCCAGTAGTACCTCCGGGACATTGTATAGCAATCAGCCCCAGCATTTT; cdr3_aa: CASSTSGTLYSNQPQHF
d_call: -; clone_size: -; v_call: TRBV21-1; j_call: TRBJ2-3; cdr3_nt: TGTGCCAGCAGCAGCCCAGGACTAGCGGGAGCGTCCAGCACAGATACGCAGTATTTT; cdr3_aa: CASSSPGLAGASSTDTQYF
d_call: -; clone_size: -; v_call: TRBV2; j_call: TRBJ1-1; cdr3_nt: TGTGCCAGCAGAGTGGACAGCCTAGAAGCTTTCTTT; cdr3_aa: CASRVDSLEAFF
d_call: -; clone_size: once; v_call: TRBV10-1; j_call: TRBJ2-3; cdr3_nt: TGCGCCAGCAGTGAGTCGATGGTGGGGGGGCCATCAGATACGCAGTATTTT; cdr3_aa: CASSESMVGGPSDTQYF
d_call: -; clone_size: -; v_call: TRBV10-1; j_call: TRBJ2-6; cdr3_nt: TGCGCCAGCAGTGAGTCTCGAGGCTCTGGGGCCAACGTCCTGACTTTC; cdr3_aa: CASSESRGSGANVLTF
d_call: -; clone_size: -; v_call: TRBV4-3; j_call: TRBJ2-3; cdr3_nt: TGCGCCAGCAGCCAAGATAGGGGCCAGCAGGATACGCAGTATTTT; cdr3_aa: CASSQDRGQQDTQYF
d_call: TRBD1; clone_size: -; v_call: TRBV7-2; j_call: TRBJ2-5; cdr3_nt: TGTGCCAGCAGCCCCCGGGACAGGGGATCAGAGACCCAGTACTTC; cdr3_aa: CASSPRDRGSETQYF
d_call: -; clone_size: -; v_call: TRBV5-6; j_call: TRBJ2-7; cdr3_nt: TGTGCCAGCAGCTTGGGAATAAGGGGCCTCCCCTACGAGCAGTACTTC; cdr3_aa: CASSLGIRGLPYEQYF
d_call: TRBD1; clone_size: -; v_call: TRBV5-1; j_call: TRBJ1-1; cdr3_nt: TGCGCCAGCAGCTGGACAGGGGGCGCGATCACTGAAGCTTTCTTT; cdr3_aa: CASSWTGGAITEAFF
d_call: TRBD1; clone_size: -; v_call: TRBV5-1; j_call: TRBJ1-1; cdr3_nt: TGCGCCAGCAGCTTGGGGACAGGGCTGAGGGTGAACACTGAAGCTTTCTTT; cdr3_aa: CASSLGTGLRVNTEAFF
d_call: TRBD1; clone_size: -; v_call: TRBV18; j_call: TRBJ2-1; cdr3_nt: TGTGCCAGCTCACCCTCTTCCGGGACAGATGAGCAGTTCTTC; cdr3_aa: CASSPSSGTDEQFF
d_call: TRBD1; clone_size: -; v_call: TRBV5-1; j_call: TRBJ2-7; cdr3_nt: TGCGCCAGCAGCTTTGGGACAGGGGCTTTGAACTCCTACGAGCAGTACTTC; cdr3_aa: CASSFGTGALNSYEQYF
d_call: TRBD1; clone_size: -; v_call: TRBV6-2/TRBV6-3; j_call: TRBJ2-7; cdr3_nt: TGTGCCAGCAGTCTAGAGCGGGACAGGGGCGAGCAGTACTTC; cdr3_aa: CASSLERDRGEQYF
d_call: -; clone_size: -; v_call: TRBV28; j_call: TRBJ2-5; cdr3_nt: TGTGCCAGCAGCCCCCGAACCCGGGACCAAGAGACCCAGTACTTC; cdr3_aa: CASSPRTRDQETQYF
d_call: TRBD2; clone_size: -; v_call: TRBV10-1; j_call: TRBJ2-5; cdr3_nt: TGCGCCAGCAGTGAGGGACTAGGGGTTCAAGAGACCCAGTACTTC; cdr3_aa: CASSEGLGVQETQYF
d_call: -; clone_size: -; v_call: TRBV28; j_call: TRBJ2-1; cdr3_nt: TGTGCCAGCAGCCCAGGTAGGCGTGAGCAGTTCTTC; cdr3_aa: CASSPGRREQFF
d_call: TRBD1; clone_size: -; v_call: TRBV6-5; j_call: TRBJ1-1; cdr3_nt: TGTGCCAGCAGCTGGACAGGAGGGTACACTGAAGCTTTCTTT; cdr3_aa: CASSWTGGYTEAFF
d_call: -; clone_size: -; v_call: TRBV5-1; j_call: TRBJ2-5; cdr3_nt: TGCGCCAGCAGCTTGCAGCGACAAGAGACCCAGTACTTC; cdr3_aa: CASSLQRQETQYF
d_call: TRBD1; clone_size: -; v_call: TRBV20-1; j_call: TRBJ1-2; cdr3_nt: TGCAGTGCTAGTGGGCAGGGGGCCGAAACTAACTATGGCTACACCTTC; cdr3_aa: CSASGQGAETNYGYTF
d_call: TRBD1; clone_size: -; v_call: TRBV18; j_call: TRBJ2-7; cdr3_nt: TGTGCCAGCTCACCCCCCGGGACAGACCCCTACGAGCAGTACTTC; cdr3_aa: CASSPPGTDPYEQYF
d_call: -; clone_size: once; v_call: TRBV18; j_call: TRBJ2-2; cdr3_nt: TGTGCCAGCTCAAGGGGCGAGATGAACACCGGGGAGCTGTTTTTT; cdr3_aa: CASSRGEMNTGELFF
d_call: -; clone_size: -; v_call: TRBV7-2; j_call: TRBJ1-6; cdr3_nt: TGTGCCAGCAGCCAACGGGACAATTATTCACCCCTCCACTTT; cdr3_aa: CASSQRDNYSPLHF
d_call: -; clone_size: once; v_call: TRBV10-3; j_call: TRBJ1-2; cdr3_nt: TGTGCCATCAGTGAGAGCTATAACGGAGGGGTAAATGGCTACACCTTC; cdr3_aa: CAISESYNGGVNGYTF
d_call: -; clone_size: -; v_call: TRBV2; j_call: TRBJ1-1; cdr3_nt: TGTGCCAGCAATCGCAACAAGAACACTGAAGCTTTCTTT; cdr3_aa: CASNRNKNTEAFF
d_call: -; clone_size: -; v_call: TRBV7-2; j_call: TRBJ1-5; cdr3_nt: TGTGCCAGCAGCTCCACCATTACGGGCAATCAGCCCCAGCATTTT; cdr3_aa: CASSSTITGNQPQHF
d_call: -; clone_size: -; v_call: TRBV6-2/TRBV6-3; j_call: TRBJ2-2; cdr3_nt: TGTGCCAGCAGTTACCAGTACGGGGAGCTGTTTTTT; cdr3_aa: CASSYQYGELFF
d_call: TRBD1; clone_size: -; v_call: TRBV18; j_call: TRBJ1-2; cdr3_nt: TGTGCCAGCTCACCGATAACCGGGACAGGAGCCGACTATGGCTACACCTTC; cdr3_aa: CASSPITGTGADYGYTF
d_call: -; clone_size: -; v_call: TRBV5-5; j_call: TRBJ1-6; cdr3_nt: TGTGCCAGCAGTTTGACCGGGATTAATTCACCCCTCCACTTT; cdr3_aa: CASSLTGINSPLHF
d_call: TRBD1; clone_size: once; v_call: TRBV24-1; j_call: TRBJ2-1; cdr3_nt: TGTGCCACCAGTGATCCGGGACAGGCCACTATGGAGCAGTTCTTC; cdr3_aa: CATSDPGQATMEQFF
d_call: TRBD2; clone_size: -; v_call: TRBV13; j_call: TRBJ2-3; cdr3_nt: TGTGCCAGCAGCGCACGAACTAGCGGGAGACCCGCAGATACGCAGTATTTT; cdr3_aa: CASSARTSGRPADTQYF
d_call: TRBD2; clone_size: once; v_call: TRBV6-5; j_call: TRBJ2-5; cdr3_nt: TGTGCCAGCAGTTACGGGTTAACGGGGGGGCAAGAGACCCAGTACTTC; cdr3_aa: CASSYGLTGGQETQYF